Below are 27 T cell receptor beta chains sequenced from a single sample in a study of T-cell memory formation after mild COVID-19. TCRdb passed the 5' RACE reads through MiXCR, listing each CDR3 protein once. Among roughly 370,000 distinct CDR3 sequences listed, about 17% were seen once. Sequencing input: PBMCs or a T cell subset sorted from them (not recorded which). The origin of the receptors is a man between 18 and 35 years old who had mild COVID-19 (a few samples of this study predate the infection). Cell type and time point are not known.

In its sample, this clonotype was seen once. The J gene is TRBJ2-1, the V gene TRBV10-3, with TRBD2 matching 13 bases. CDR3 length: 16 amino acids. Germline V lookup: CDR1 ENHRY, CDR2 SYGVKD. Losses at the gene ends were 4 bases for V and 7 bases for J; bases not matched to a gene: 7. The CDR3: CAISGVRGLAGNEQFF. CDR3 DNA: TGTGCCATCAGTGGTGTAAGGGGACTAGCGGGAAATGAGCAGTTCTTC.

The genes are TRBV15 and TRBJ2-1; weak D call: TRBD2 (6 bases). There are 18 residues in the CDR3. Per the germline V gene, CDR1 is LNHNV and CDR2 is YYDKDF (reference sequence). The ends were cut back, 1 base at V and 2 bases at J, with 18 bases in the middle. For the CDR3, the DNA is TGTGCCACCAGCAGAGGCGTCCCAACGGGGGTGACCTACAATGAGCAGTTCTTC. It yields the protein CATSRGVPTGVTYNEQFF.

V is TRBV18 and J is TRBJ2-7, with TRBD1 matching over 7 bases. Germline values: CDR1 KGHSH, CDR2 LQKENI. The CDR3 covers 16 residues. V was clipped by 2 bases and J by 3 bases; unmatched bases: 10. The CDR3 coding sequence is TGTGCCAGCTCACCAGGGGGCGGACAGGCGCACTACGAGCAGTACTTC. Translated, it gives CASSPGGGQAHYEQYF.

This chain links TRBV7-9 with TRBJ2-6; possible D gene TRBD1, 6 bases. V was cut by 0 bases and J by 4 bases, with 16 bases left in between. Germline V lookup: CDR1 SEHNR, CDR2 FQNEAQ (reference sequence). The CDR3 is 18 amino acids. Here the CDR3 DNA reads TGTGCCAGCAGCTTAGCGCTGGGCAGGGGTTCAGGGGCCAACGTCCTGACTTTC. It specifies CASSLALGRGSGANVLTF.

The chain links TRBV4-3 to TRBJ2-3; D is ambiguous. Trimming removed 0 bases at V and 2 bases at J, with 6 bases between. This CDR3 comprises 14 residues. The germline V gene has CDR1 LGHNA and CDR2 YSLEER. CDR3 region: CASSQDRPTDTQYF. The CDR3 nucleotides are TGCGCCAGCAGCCAAGATCGCCCCACAGATACGCAGTATTTT.

This chain uses TRBV5-1 with TRBJ2-5; 10 nucleotides align to TRBD2. Per the germline V gene, CDR1 is SGHRS and CDR2 is YFSETQ. With V trimmed by 4 bases and J by 2 bases, 8 bases remained unmatched. This CDR3 comprises 16 residues. The CDR3 nucleotides are TGCGCCAGCAGCCTGACGGGACTAGCGATACAAGAGACCCAGTACTTC. Its translation: CASSLTGLAIQETQYF. The full variable domain, with the rest looked up from reference TRBV5-1 and TRBJ2-5, is KAGVTQTPRYLIKTRGQQVTLSCSPISGHRSVSWYQQTPGQGLQFLFEYFSETQRNKGNFPGRFSGRQFSNSRSEMNVSTLELGDSALYLCASSLTGLAIQETQYFGPGTRLLVL.

The rearrangement links TRBV7-2 to TRBJ1-2, with 10 bases fitting TRBD1. Per germline, CDR1 SGHTA and CDR2 FQGNSA. The CDR3 covers 15 residues. V trimming: 1 base; J trimming: 10 bases; junction bases outside the gene matches: 9. The CDR3 nucleotides read TGTGCCAGCAGCTTAGACCGGACAGGGGGAAGGGCCTACACCTTC. It specifies CASSLDRTGGRAYTF.

The V gene is TRBV7-9, the J gene TRBJ2-1, with D possibly TRBD2 on 6 matching bases. The V gene lost 2 bases and the J gene lost 5 bases, with 10 bases spanning the gap. Per germline, CDR1 SEHNR and CDR2 FQNEAQ (reference sequence). The CDR3 is 14 amino acids. The CDR3 sequence is CASSLMLADNEQFF. The CDR3 bases are TGTGCCAGCAGCTTAATGTTAGCGGACAATGAGCAGTTCTTC.

This clonotype showed up just a few times. This chain links TRBV4-2 with TRBJ2-1; D may be TRBD2 (5 bases). Trimming stripped 4 bases from V and 5 bases from J, with 15 bases between. The CDR3 runs to 15 residues. The V gene's germline CDR1 is LGHNA and CDR2 YNFKEQ. CDR3 nucleotides: TGTGCCAGCAGCCTCCGAGGGTCCGCGAACAATGAGCAGTTCTTC. Protein: CASSLRGSANNEQFF.

This rearrangement joins TRBV10-3 to TRBJ2-1, with D tentatively TRBD1 (6 bases). Trimming took off 4 bases at V and 14 bases at J, with 15 bases between the two ends. The length of the CDR3 is 12 residues. Germline-derived CDR1 and CDR2 are ENHRY and SYGVKD. The CDR3 region has the DNA TGTGCCATCAGTGTGCAGGGGTCCATCGAGTTCTTC. Its translation is CAISVQGSIEFF.

This clonotype has at least ten counts. The rearrangement uses TRBV12-3 or TRBV12-4 and TRBJ2-5, with D maybe TRBD1 (8 bases). Trimming pared 8 bases from V and 4 bases from J, leaving 20 bases between. The CDR3 sequence is 15 residues long. The CDR3 region has the DNA TGTGCCAGCCGCAGACAGGGGACGGGAGGAGAGACCCAGTACTTC. Translating gives CASRRQGTGGETQYF.

In its sample, this clonotype was seen a few times. CDR3: CASSFTGGDEQYV. The CDR3 nucleotides read TGTGCCAGCAGCTTTACAGGGGGCGACGAGCAGTACGTC. V is TRBV11-2 and J is TRBJ2-7; the match to TRBD1 covers 9 bases. Germline V gives CDR1 SGHAT, CDR2 FQNNGV. This CDR3 comprises 13 residues. Losses at the gene ends were 3 bases for V and 5 bases for J; bases not matched to a gene: 2.

This clonotype was counted between two and nine times. This CDR3 reads CASSYSEGMGEKLFF. CDR3 nucleotide sequence: TGTGCCAGCAGTTACTCAGAAGGGATGGGTGAAAAACTGTTTTTT. The V call is TRBV6-5, the J call TRBJ1-4; D remains unclear. The V gene's germline CDR1 is MNHEY and CDR2 SVGAGI. The CDR3 contains 15 residues. V lost 0 bases to trimming and J lost 7 bases, with 12 bases between them.

The chain combines TRBV20-1 with TRBJ1-4, with no clear D. CDR3 size: 14 residues. Germline lookup yields CDR1 DFQATT and CDR2 SNEGSKA (reference sequence). V was pared by 0 bases and J by 5 bases, with 10 bases between. The CDR3 nucleotides are TGCAGTGCTAGAGAAGGTGGATACAATGAAAAACTGTTTTTT. It specifies CSAREGGYNEKLFF.

The chain links TRBV4-1 to TRBJ2-2; 8 nucleotides agree with TRBD1. The junction had 11 bases not matched to a gene; V was cut back by 4 bases and J by 4 bases. Germline lookup yields CDR1 MGHRA and CDR2 YSYEKL. CDR3 length: 17 amino acids. The CDR3 loop reads CASSRRTGQGSTGELFF. The CDR3 DNA sequence: TGCGCCAGCAGCCGCCGCACCGGACAGGGATCCACCGGGGAGCTGTTTTTT.

In this sample, this clonotype turned up a few times. The V and J genes are TRBV7-9 and TRBJ2-5; D remains ambiguous. This CDR3 contains 12 residues. CDR1 is SEHNR, CDR2 FQNEAQ, per germline (reference sequence). Trimming pared 3 bases from V and 7 bases from J, leaving 9 bases between. For the CDR3, the DNA is TGTGCCAGCAGCTTTTTTCTTTGGACCCAGTACTTC. Residues: CASSFFLWTQYF.

V usage is TRBV2 and J usage is TRBJ1-4; D call uncertain. The CDR3 is made up of 12 amino acids. Germline V CDR1 and CDR2: SNHLY, FYNNEI. The V end lost 7 bases, the J end lost 6 bases, and 9 bases lay between the germline ends. The CDR3 spells CASKGDYEKLFF. The CDR3 DNA is TGTGCCAGCAAAGGAGACTATGAAAAACTGTTTTTT.

This clonotype was observed a few times. The chain is built from TRBV20-1 and TRBJ2-3; 13 nucleotides agree with TRBD2. Germline trimming cut 3 bases from V and 1 base from J; bases unmatched to any gene: 7. Germline V lookup: CDR1 DFQATT, CDR2 SNEGSKA (reference sequence). This CDR3 region has 17 residues. CDR3 sequence reads: CSASSTSGGRGTDTQYF. The DNA for the CDR3 is TGCAGTGCTAGCTCGACTAGCGGGGGGAGGGGCACAGATACGCAGTATTTT.

The V gene is TRBV3-1, the J gene TRBJ2-7; 7 nucleotides line up with TRBD2. The CDR3 consists of 14 residues. Germline CDR1 and CDR2: LGHDT and YNNKEL (reference sequence). Losses at the gene ends were 2 bases for V and 6 bases for J; bases not matched to a gene: 7. The CDR3 DNA reads as TGTGCCAGCAGCCAACCCAGCGGGGAGGTCGAGCAGTACTTC. Protein: CASSQPSGEVEQYF.

The V gene is TRBV6-1, the J gene TRBJ2-7; possible D gene TRBD2, 6 bases. Per germline, CDR1 MNHNS and CDR2 SASEGT. The CDR3 sequence is 13 residues long. Between the trimmed V and J ends, which lost 6 bases and 2 bases, there was a span of 11 bases. CDR3 region: CASRAGITYEQYF. CDR3 nucleotide sequence: TGTGCCAGCAGGGCGGGGATCACCTACGAGCAGTACTTC.

V usage is TRBV6-2 or TRBV6-3 and J usage is TRBJ2-2, with D uncertain. The CDR3 has 12 residues. Between the trimmed V and J ends, which lost 6 bases and 6 bases, there was a span of 8 bases. CDR1 is MNHEY, CDR2 SVGEGT, per germline. The CDR3 DNA sequence: TGTGCCAGCAGCCTTAATCCCGGGGAGCTGTTTTTT. The encoded protein is CASSLNPGELFF.

This clonotype was recorded many times. The V call is TRBV18, the J call TRBJ2-7; the D is unclear. Trimming left V 0 bases short and J 1 base short, with 4 bases between. Germline lookup yields CDR1 KGHSH and CDR2 LQKENI. This CDR3 has 13 residues. Here the CDR3 reads CASSPPGSYEQYF. DNA of the CDR3: TGTGCCAGCTCACCACCGGGTTCCTACGAGCAGTACTTC.

The table lists this clonotype with a count of one. V and J are TRBV18 and TRBJ1-1; possibly TRBD1 for D (6 bases). The V gene lost 0 bases and the J gene lost 1 base, with 9 bases spanning the gap. This CDR3 is built from 15 residues. CDR1 is KGHSH, CDR2 LQKENI, per germline. The CDR3 DNA reads as TGTGCCAGCTCACCACCGGGACATCCGAACACTGAAGCTTTCTTT. Protein: CASSPPGHPNTEAFF. The entire variable domain, with the rest obtained from reference TRBV18 and TRBJ1-1, is as follows: NAGVMQNPRHLVRRRGQEARLRCSPMKGHSHVYWYRQLPEEGLKFMVYLQKENIIDESGMPKERFSAEFPKEGPSILRIQQVVRGDSAAYFCASSPPGHPNTEAFFGQGTRLTVV.

The chain combines TRBV7-9 with TRBJ1-4; tentative D call: TRBD1 (6 bases). The CDR3 consists of 15 residues. The germline V gene has CDR1 SEHNR and CDR2 FQNEAQ (reference sequence). V was trimmed by 5 bases and J by 7 bases, leaving 17 bases between them. Here the CDR3 DNA reads TGTGCCAGCAGCGCAGGACAGCCGGCCTCTGAAAAACTGTTTTTT. This encodes CASSAGQPASEKLFF.

This clonotype was seen a handful of times. This chain connects TRBV20-1 to TRBJ2-1, with 9 positions matching TRBD2. Looked up from germline, CDR1 is DFQATT and CDR2 is SNEGSKA (reference sequence). The CDR3 runs 14 residues. V was clipped by 1 base and J by 8 bases; unmatched bases: 6. For the CDR3, the DNA is TGCAGTGCTAGAGGCGGGGGGGCAAACGATGAGCAGTTCTTC. It codes for CSARGGGANDEQFF.

This clonotype appeared a few times. This chain links TRBV20-1 with TRBJ2-3; 8 bases line up with TRBD2. The germline V gene encodes CDR1 DFQATT and CDR2 SNEGSKA (reference sequence). The CDR3 spans 16 residues. The ends lost 6 bases at V and 6 bases at J; junction bases unmatched: 17. In DNA, the CDR3 is TGCAGTGCAATAGCCGACAGTCGGGAGGGGGTGGATACGCAGTATTTT. It yields the protein CSAIADSREGVDTQYF.

The chain joins TRBV12-3 or TRBV12-4 to TRBJ2-1, with 8 bases identical to TRBD1. CDR3 size: 14 residues. V shed 5 bases and J 9 bases; nucleotides not matched to a gene: 9. The CDR3 DNA follows: TGTGCCAGCAGTCTCGGACAGGGTGGTAGTGAGCAGTTCTTC. This translates into CASSLGQGGSEQFF.